The 11 T cell receptor beta chains presented below share a single source sample, sequenced in a study of cytomegalovirus exposure and HLA in healthy donors (dated by TCRdb to 2016 to 2017). The receptor library was made with the immunoSEQ multiplex PCR assay. The multiplex PCR relied on a mix of 60 forward primers for TCR Vbeta segments and 13 reverse primers for TCR Jbeta segments. As stored in TCRdb, this immuneACCESS dataset retains in-frame rearrangements with V and J assigned. A fraction of the clones does not appear; measured against another copy, unresolved V genes explain less than half of the discrepancy, and the remainder lacks a known reason. The sample contains about 130,000 clones, roughly three quarters of them found a single time. The top ten clonotypes cover around 1.9% of the sample. Sequencing was performed on PBMCs. The source is a woman aged 40 to 55 in good health and CMV-seronegative.

J is TRBJ2-1 and V is TRBV11-2; maybe TRBD2 (5 bases). Germline lookup yields CDR1 SGHAT and CDR2 FQNNGV. The CDR3 has 14 amino acids. The V and J ends lost 1 base and 9 bases respectively, with 13 bases between them. As DNA, the CDR3 is TGTGCCAGCAGCTTAGTGCGGGCCTCCGGTGAGCAGTTCTTC. Protein sequence: CASSLVRASGEQFF.

This clone was observed a handful of times. The V call is TRBV19, the J call TRBJ2-1; 10 bases match TRBD2. Germline loops: CDR1 LNHDA, CDR2 SQIVND (reference sequence). This CDR3 region has 15 residues. V shed 9 bases and J 4 bases; nucleotides not matched to a gene: 9. The CDR3 region is CASNSGTSDYNEQFF. The CDR3 DNA reads as TGTGCCAGCAACTCCGGGACTAGCGATTACAATGAGCAGTTCTTC.

This chain joins TRBV13 and TRBJ2-3, with 8 positions matching TRBD2. The germline V gene has CDR1 PRHDT and CDR2 FYEKMQ (reference sequence). The length of the CDR3 is 18 residues. Losses at the gene ends were 0 bases for V and 2 bases for J; bases not matched to a gene: 10. This CDR3 is CASSLGPRGAHFTDTQYF. The CDR3 coding sequence is TGTGCCAGCAGCTTAGGCCCGCGGGGGGCCCATTTCACAGATACGCAGTATTTT.

The rearrangement joins TRBV27 to TRBJ2-7, with TRBD1 identical over 7 bases. J gave up 3 bases and V 0 bases, and 2 bases lay outside the gene matches. CDR3 length equals 14 residues. Germline values: CDR1 MNHEY, CDR2 SMNVEV (reference sequence). The CDR3 nucleotides are TGTGCCAGCAGTTTATCTCGACAGGGCTACGAGCAGTACTTC. Translating gives CASSLSRQGYEQYF.

This clone was detected a few times. The chain has TRBV7-3 and TRBJ2-1; D is perhaps TRBD2 (6 bases). CDR3 length: 16 residues. Trimming removed 4 bases from V and 3 bases from J, with 16 bases in between. Per the germline V gene, CDR1 is SGHTA and CDR2 is FQGTGA. The CDR3 nucleotides read TGTGCCAGCAGCTCTCGGGAGATTGGGAGCTACAATGAGCAGTTCTTC. Translation: CASSSREIGSYNEQFF.

The chain combines TRBV6-1 with TRBJ2-1; TRBD2 matches 8 bases. The CDR3 runs to 14 residues. V was clipped by 7 bases and J by 8 bases; unmatched bases: 10. CDR1 and CDR2 from the germline V gene are MNHNS and SASEGT. The CDR3 bases are TGTGCCAGCACCTCCCAGACTAGCGTGGATGAGCAGTTCTTC. It is translated as CASTSQTSVDEQFF.

This rearrangement joins TRBV11-1 to TRBJ1-1; 8 bases line up with TRBD1. CDR3 length equals 15 residues. Germline assignment: CDR1 SGHAT and CDR2 FQDESV (reference sequence). With V trimmed by 4 bases and J by 4 bases, 8 bases remained unmatched. The CDR3 is CASSSQGALATEAFF. CDR3 coding DNA: TGTGCCAGCAGCTCCCAGGGGGCCTTGGCCACTGAAGCTTTCTTT.

The V gene is TRBV4-1, the J gene TRBJ2-5; 12 bases line up with TRBD2. Germline CDR1 is MGHRA and CDR2 is YSYEKL. The CDR3 covers 18 residues. Trimming cost V 3 bases and J 0 bases; bases outside gene matches: 8. The CDR3 is CASSHEDWTSGNQETQYF. CDR3 nucleotide sequence: TGCGCCAGCAGCCACGAAGACTGGACTAGCGGGAACCAAGAGACCCAGTACTTC.

DNA of the CDR3: TGCGCCAGCAGCTTGGGGGTGGGCCACACTAATGAAAAACTGTTTTTT. It specifies CASSLGVGHTNEKLFF. V usage is TRBV5-1 and J usage is TRBJ1-4; unclear D gene. The CDR3 extends over 16 amino acids. Germline CDR1 and CDR2: SGHRS and YFSETQ. V gave up 0 bases and J gave up 2 bases, with 11 bases separating them.

The chain has TRBV14 and TRBJ1-1; no clear D. V shed 3 bases and J shed 6 bases, with 17 bases lying between them. Germline CDR1 reads SGHDN; CDR2 reads FVKESK. This CDR3 has 15 amino acids. CDR3 region: CASSQQGRVQAEAFF. For the CDR3, the DNA is TGTGCCAGCAGCCAGCAAGGGCGGGTTCAAGCTGAAGCTTTCTTT.

About this clone itself: A junction end diverges from the germline sequence, so it may reflect a read error. This chain uses TRBV6-5 with TRBJ1-2, with D possibly being TRBD1 (6 bases). CDR3 length equals 16 residues. CDR1 and CDR2 from the germline V gene are MNHEY and SVGAGI. This CDR3 reads CASSYSTAAGAYGCTF. CDR3 bases: TGTGCCAGCAGTTACTCGACCGCCGCAGGGGCCTATGGCTGCACCTTC.